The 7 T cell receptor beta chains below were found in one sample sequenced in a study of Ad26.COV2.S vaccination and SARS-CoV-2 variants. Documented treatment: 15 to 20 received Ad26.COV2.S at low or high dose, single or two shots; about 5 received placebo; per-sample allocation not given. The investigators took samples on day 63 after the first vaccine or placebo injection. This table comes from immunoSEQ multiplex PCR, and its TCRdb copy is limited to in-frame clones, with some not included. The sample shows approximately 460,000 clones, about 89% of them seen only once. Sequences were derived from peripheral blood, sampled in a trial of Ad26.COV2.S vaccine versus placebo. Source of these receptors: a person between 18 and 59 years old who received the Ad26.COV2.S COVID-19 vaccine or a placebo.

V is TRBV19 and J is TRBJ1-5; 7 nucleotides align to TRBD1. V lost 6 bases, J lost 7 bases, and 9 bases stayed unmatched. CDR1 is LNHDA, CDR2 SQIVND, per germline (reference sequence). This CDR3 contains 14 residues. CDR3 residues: CASSVDRARQPQHF. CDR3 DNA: TGTGCCAGTAGCGTCGACAGGGCACGGCAGCCCCAGCATTTT.

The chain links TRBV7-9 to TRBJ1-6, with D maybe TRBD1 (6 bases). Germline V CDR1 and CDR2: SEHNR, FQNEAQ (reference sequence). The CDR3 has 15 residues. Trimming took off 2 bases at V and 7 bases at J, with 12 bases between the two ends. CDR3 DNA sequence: TGTGCCAGCAGCTTACTGGGGGCGGACAATTCACCCCTCCACTTT. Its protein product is CASSLLGADNSPLHF.

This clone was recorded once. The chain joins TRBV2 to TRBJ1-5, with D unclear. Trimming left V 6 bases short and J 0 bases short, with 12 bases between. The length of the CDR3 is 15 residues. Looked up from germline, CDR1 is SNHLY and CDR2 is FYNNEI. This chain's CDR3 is CASRLELYSNQPQHF. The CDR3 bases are TGTGCCAGCAGACTGGAGCTCTATAGCAATCAGCCCCAGCATTTT.

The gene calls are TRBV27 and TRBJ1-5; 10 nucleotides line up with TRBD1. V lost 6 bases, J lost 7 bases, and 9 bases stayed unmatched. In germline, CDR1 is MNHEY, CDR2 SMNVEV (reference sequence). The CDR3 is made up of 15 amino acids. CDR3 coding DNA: TGTGCCAGCAGCTCCTTGGACAGGGGGGGACAGCCCCAGCATTTT. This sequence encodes CASSSLDRGGQPQHF.

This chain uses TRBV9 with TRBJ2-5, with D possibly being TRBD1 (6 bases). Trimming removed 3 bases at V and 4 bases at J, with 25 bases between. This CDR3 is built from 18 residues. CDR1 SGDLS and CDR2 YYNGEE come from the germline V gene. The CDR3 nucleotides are TGTGCCAGCAGCGCTTCGGTCCGAGCGGCAGGGGTAGGAGAGACCCAGTACTTC. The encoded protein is CASSASVRAAGVGETQYF.

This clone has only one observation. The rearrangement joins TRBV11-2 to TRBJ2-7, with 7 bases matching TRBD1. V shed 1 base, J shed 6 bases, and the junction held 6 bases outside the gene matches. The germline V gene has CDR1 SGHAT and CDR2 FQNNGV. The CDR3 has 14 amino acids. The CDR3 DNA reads TGTGCCAGCAGCTTAGTAGACAGGGTCGGCGAGCAGTACTTC. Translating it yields CASSLVDRVGEQYF.

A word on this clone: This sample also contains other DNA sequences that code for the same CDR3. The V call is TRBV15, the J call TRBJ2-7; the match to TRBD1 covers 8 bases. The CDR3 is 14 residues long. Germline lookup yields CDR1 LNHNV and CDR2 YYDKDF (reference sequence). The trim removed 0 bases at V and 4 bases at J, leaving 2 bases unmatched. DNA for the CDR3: TGTGCCACCAGCAGAGACAGGGGGCGTTACGAGCAGTACTTC. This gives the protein CATSRDRGRYEQYF.